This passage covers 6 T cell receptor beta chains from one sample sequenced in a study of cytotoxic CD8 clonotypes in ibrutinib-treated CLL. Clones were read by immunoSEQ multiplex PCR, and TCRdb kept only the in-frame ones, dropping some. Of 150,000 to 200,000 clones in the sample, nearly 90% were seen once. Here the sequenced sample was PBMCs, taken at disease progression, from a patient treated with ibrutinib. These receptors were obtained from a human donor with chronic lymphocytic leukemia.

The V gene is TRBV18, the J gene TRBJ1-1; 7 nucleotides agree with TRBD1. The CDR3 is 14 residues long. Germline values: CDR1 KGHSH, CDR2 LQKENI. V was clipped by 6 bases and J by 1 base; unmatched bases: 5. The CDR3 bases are TGTGCCAGCTCCAAGGGACAGTCGAACACTGAAGCTTTCTTT. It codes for CASSKGQSNTEAFF.

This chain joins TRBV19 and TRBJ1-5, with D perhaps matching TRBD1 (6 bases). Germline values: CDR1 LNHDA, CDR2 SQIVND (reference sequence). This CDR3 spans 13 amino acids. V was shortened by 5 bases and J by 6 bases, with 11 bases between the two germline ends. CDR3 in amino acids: CASSEQGTQPQHF. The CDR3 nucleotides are TGTGCCAGTAGTGAACAGGGTACTCAGCCCCAGCATTTT.

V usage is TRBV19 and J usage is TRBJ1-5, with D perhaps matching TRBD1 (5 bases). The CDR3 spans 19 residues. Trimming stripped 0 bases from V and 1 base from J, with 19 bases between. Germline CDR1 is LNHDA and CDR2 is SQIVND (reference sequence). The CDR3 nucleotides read TGTGCCAGTAGTATAGATGTAAAGTGGGCGGGGGGAAGCAATCAGCCCCAGCATTTT. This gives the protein CASSIDVKWAGGSNQPQHF. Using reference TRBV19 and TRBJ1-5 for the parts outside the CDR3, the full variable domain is DGGITQSPKYLFRKEGQNVTLSCEQNLNHDAMYWYRQDPGQGLRLIYYSQIVNDFQKGDIAEGYSVSREKKESFPLTVTSAQKNPTAFYLCASSIDVKWAGGSNQPQHFGDGTRLSIL.

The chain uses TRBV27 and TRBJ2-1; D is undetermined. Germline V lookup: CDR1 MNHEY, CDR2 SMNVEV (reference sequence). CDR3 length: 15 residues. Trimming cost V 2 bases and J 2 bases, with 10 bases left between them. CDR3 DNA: TGTGCCAGCAGTTTAACGGCTTTCGCCTACAATGAGCAGTTCTTC. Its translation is CASSLTAFAYNEQFF.

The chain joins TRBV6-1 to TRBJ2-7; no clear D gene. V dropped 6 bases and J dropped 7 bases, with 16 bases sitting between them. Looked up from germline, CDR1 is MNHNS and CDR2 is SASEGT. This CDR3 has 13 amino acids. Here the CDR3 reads CASSTELSSEQYF. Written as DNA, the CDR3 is TGTGCCAGCAGCACGGAACTCTCCTCTGAGCAGTACTTC.

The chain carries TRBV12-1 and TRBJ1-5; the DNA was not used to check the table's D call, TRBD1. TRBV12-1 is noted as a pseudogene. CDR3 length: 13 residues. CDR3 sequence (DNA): TGTGCCAGCCCTGGACCAGGGCATCAGCCCCAGCATTTT. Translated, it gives CASPGPGHQPQHF.